A single sample gave rise to the 29 T cell receptor beta chains below, sequenced in a study of shared clonotypes between healthy human individuals. Clones were sequenced by immunoSEQ multiplex PCR, and TCRdb holds only the in-frame ones, with some missing. The profile shows about 1.1 million clones, 70% to 80% of them singletons. The sequenced sample was memory CD4+ T cells from PBMCs. Subset in this sample: CD45RA-negative fraction. The receptors here all came from a man younger than 35 in good health. Some clones in this sample may be carry-over from other donors' samples.

The gene calls are TRBV15 and TRBJ2-1, with 8 bases lining up with TRBD2. With 1 base clipped from V and 5 bases from J, the junction kept 7 bases outside the gene matches. The CDR3 sequence is 16 residues long. The germline CDR1 and CDR2 sequences are LNHNV and YYDKDF (reference sequence). CDR3 nucleotide sequence: TGTGCCACCAGCAGAGGGACTAGCATAAGGGACAATGAGCAGTTCTTC. As protein: CATSRGTSIRDNEQFF.

The chain couples TRBV5-5 to TRBJ1-2, with TRBD1 matching over 9 bases. The CDR3 loop spans 12 amino acids. Per the germline V gene, CDR1 is SGHKS and CDR2 is YYEKEE (reference sequence). The ends lost 6 bases at V and 7 bases at J; junction bases unmatched: 4. The CDR3 here is CASIGTGSGYTF. CDR3 nucleotides: TGTGCCAGCATCGGGACAGGGAGTGGCTACACCTTC.

The chain recombines TRBV4-2 with TRBJ1-1; D gene unclear. The CDR3 totals 15 residues. V was clipped by 4 bases and J by 0 bases, with 12 bases between them. Germline loops: CDR1 LGHNA, CDR2 YNFKEQ. Here the CDR3 reads CASSREIDLNTEAFF. DNA for the CDR3: TGTGCCAGCAGCCGAGAGATAGACTTGAACACTGAAGCTTTCTTT.

V usage is TRBV7-3 and J usage is TRBJ2-5, with 12 bases identical to TRBD2. This CDR3 is built from 16 residues. Trimming took 2 bases from V and 3 from J; bases not matched to a gene: 4. Per the germline V gene, CDR1 is SGHTA and CDR2 is FQGTGA. CDR3 nucleotide sequence: TGTGCCAGCAGCTTAGTGGCTAGCGGGAGGGAAGAGACCCAGTACTTC. Translation gives CASSLVASGREETQYF.

The J gene is TRBJ1-2, the V gene TRBV28; possibly TRBD1 for D (5 bases). CDR1 MDHEN and CDR2 SYDVKM come from the germline V gene. The CDR3 is 15 amino acids. The V end lost 2 bases, the J end lost 0 bases, and 10 bases lay between the germline ends. The CDR3 region has the DNA TGTGCCAGCAGTTTAGCACAGGTCCCTAACTATGGCTACACCTTC. This encodes CASSLAQVPNYGYTF.

This clone was observed once. This chain joins TRBV18 and TRBJ1-2; weak D call: TRBD1 (5 bases). This CDR3 has 17 amino acids. CDR1 is KGHSH, CDR2 LQKENI, per germline. Trimming removed 0 bases from V and 3 bases from J, with 17 bases in between. CDR3 sequence reads: CASSPPFPSGDDYGYTF. The CDR3 DNA follows: TGTGCCAGCTCACCACCGTTCCCCTCTGGGGACGACTATGGCTACACCTTC.

The chain is built from TRBV6-4 and TRBJ1-4; D is unclear. Germline CDR1 is MRHNA and CDR2 is SNTAGT. V dropped 2 bases and J dropped 3 bases, with 7 bases sitting between them. This CDR3 comprises 14 residues. The CDR3 is CASSDVRSNEKLFF. CDR3 in DNA: TGTGCCAGCAGTGACGTTCGTTCTAATGAAAAACTGTTTTTT.

The chain uses TRBV5-1 and TRBJ1-3, with 7 bases identical to TRBD1. V gave up 0 bases and J gave up 1 base; unmatched junction bases: 7. The CDR3 loop spans 17 amino acids. Per germline, CDR1 SGHRS and CDR2 YFSETQ. The CDR3 protein is CASSLEGQVTSGNTIYF. The CDR3 nucleotides are TGCGCCAGCAGCTTGGAAGGACAGGTTACGTCTGGAAACACCATATATTTT.

This clone was counted between two and nine times. This chain connects TRBV28 to TRBJ2-1, with D hard to call. CDR3 length equals 15 residues. Germline CDR1 and CDR2: MDHEN and SYDVKM. Between the trimmed V and J ends, which lost 3 bases and 7 bases, there was a span of 16 bases. CDR3 in amino acids: CASSFPPPEMNEQFF. As DNA, the CDR3 is TGTGCCAGCAGTTTCCCCCCCCCGGAAATGAATGAGCAGTTCTTC.

This clone has only a few counts. The chain links TRBV12-5 to TRBJ1-1; D ambiguous. V was cut by 3 bases and J by 1 base, with 9 bases left in between. The length of the CDR3 is 14 residues. Per germline, CDR1 LGHNT and CDR2 FRNRAP. The CDR3 region is CASGFYGKNTEAFF. In DNA form, the CDR3 reads TGTGCTAGTGGTTTTTATGGGAAGAACACTGAAGCTTTCTTT.

This clone showed up just a few times. This chain uses TRBV2 with TRBJ2-7, with 7 bases matching TRBD2. The V gene end was trimmed by 4 bases and the J gene end by 2 bases; junction bases not matched to a gene: 5. Germline V gene data show CDR1 as SNHLY and CDR2 as FYNNEI. CDR3 size: 14 residues. DNA for the CDR3: TGTGCCAGCAGTGGGGCTAGCGGCCCCTACGAGCAGTACTTC. As protein: CASSGASGPYEQYF.

The chain recombines TRBV11-1 with TRBJ2-6; D assignment may be TRBD1 or TRBD2 (5 bases each). Per germline, CDR1 SGHAT and CDR2 FQDESV (reference sequence). CDR3 length: 17 residues. V lost 4 bases, J lost 0 bases, and 13 bases lay in between. This chain's CDR3 is CASSSPGPGSGANVLTF. DNA of the CDR3: TGTGCCAGCAGCTCTCCGGGGCCCGGCTCTGGGGCCAACGTCCTGACTTTC.

The chain carries TRBV6-5 and TRBJ2-7, with TRBD2 identical over 7 bases. The CDR3 totals 13 residues. CDR1 MNHEY and CDR2 SVGAGI come from the germline V gene. Trimming at V came to 3 bases and at J to 8 bases, leaving 7 bases not matched to a gene. This chain's CDR3 is CASSYSAGDKQYF. The CDR3 DNA sequence: TGTGCCAGCAGTTATTCGGCGGGAGACAAGCAGTACTTC.

This chain uses TRBV29-1 with TRBJ2-3; D may be TRBD1 or TRBD2 (6 bases each). Germline V CDR1 and CDR2: SQVTM, ANQGSEA. Between the trimmed V and J ends, which lost 4 bases and 1 base, there was a span of 15 bases. CDR3 length equals 15 residues. The DNA for the CDR3 is TGCAGCGTTGCGGGGGCAGGGTGGGGCACAGATACGCAGTATTTT. Translated: CSVAGAGWGTDTQYF.

The chain links TRBV25-1 to TRBJ2-5, with D perhaps TRBD1 (6 bases). From germline, CDR1 is MGHDK and CDR2 SYGVNS. V was pared by 1 base and J by 4 bases, with 10 bases between. The CDR3 extends over 14 amino acids. The CDR3 sequence: CASSESGRGETQYF. Written as DNA, the CDR3 is TGTGCCAGCAGTGAATCGGGCAGGGGAGAGACCCAGTACTTC.

In its sample, this clone was seen a few times. V usage is TRBV4-3 and J usage is TRBJ2-5; 8 positions match TRBD1. The assigned J gene may be wrong: the sequence end matches TRBJ2-7 better. Per germline, CDR1 LGHNA and CDR2 YSLEER. This CDR3 spans 14 amino acids. The CDR3 loop is CASSLRTGPYEQYF. CDR3 in DNA: TGCGCCAGCAGCCTCCGGACAGGGCCCTACGAGCAGTACTTC.

The chain couples TRBV5-1 to TRBJ2-6; the D gene could be TRBD1 or TRBD2 (6 bases each). Germline CDR1 reads SGHRS; CDR2 reads YFSETQ. The CDR3 consists of 19 residues. V was shortened by 1 base and J by 0 bases, with 17 bases between the two germline ends. CDR3 nucleotide sequence: TGCGCCAGCAGCTTGTGGGGGGCAGGGTCTAGCTCTGGGGCCAACGTCCTGACTTTC. This sequence encodes CASSLWGAGSSSGANVLTF.

The rearrangement links TRBV10-1 to TRBJ2-2, with TRBD2 matching 8 bases. CDR1 is WNHNN, CDR2 SYGVQD, per germline (reference sequence). CDR3 length equals 14 residues. The junction had 1 base not matched to a gene; V was cut back by 3 bases and J by 4 bases. The CDR3 is CASSEAGVTGELFF. The CDR3 nucleotides are TGCGCCAGCAGTGAAGCGGGAGTCACCGGGGAGCTGTTTTTT.

The table lists this clone with a few counts. The chain combines TRBV27 with TRBJ1-1, with a tentative D call TRBD1 (6 bases). The length of the CDR3 is 13 residues. Germline CDR1 is MNHEY and CDR2 is SMNVEV (reference sequence). Trimming shortened V by 7 bases and J by 0 bases, and 9 bases separated the two germline ends. CDR3: CASTDRMNTEAFF. Here the CDR3 DNA reads TGTGCCAGCACAGACAGGATGAACACTGAAGCTTTCTTT.

The V call is TRBV10-3, the J call TRBJ2-1, with D uncertain. This CDR3 spans 14 amino acids. Trimming removed 0 bases from V and 5 bases from J, with 8 bases in between. Germline V gene sequence: CDR1 ENHRY, CDR2 SYGVKD. CDR3 sequence reads: CAISESSTDNEQFF. CDR3 sequence (DNA): TGTGCCATCAGTGAGTCGAGTACAGACAATGAGCAGTTCTTC.

V usage is TRBV6-5 and J usage is TRBJ2-1; D is unresolved. V lost 4 bases, J lost 12 bases, and 16 bases lay in between. The germline gives CDR1 MNHEY, CDR2 SVGAGI. The CDR3 is 13 amino acids. In DNA form, the CDR3 reads TGTGCCAGCAGTTCGGTGAAATTGGTTTCGCAGTTCTTC. Protein: CASSSVKLVSQFF.

In its sample, this clone was seen a few times. This sequence joins TRBV7-2 and TRBJ2-5; the match to TRBD1 covers 7 bases. The CDR3 covers 14 residues. Germline-derived CDR1 and CDR2 are SGHTA and FQGNSA. The junction had 5 bases not matched to a gene; V was cut back by 5 bases and J by 2 bases. For the CDR3, the DNA is TGTGCCAGCAGCGGCCGGGACAGACAAGAGACCCAGTACTTC. It translates to CASSGRDRQETQYF.

The CDR3 loop reads CATSSDSAKNIQYF. The CDR3 nucleotides are TGTGCCACTTCTAGCGATTCAGCCAAAAACATTCAGTACTTC. The gene calls are TRBV2 and TRBJ2-4, with a weak D call TRBD2 (6 bases). Germline assignment: CDR1 SNHLY and CDR2 FYNNEI. Trimming stripped 10 bases from V and 0 bases from J, with 13 bases between. The CDR3 is made up of 14 amino acids.

For this clone: Within the sample, other DNA sequences also encode this same CDR3. The CDR3 loop reads CASSPSGSGYEQYF. DNA of the CDR3: TGTGCCAGCAGCCCCAGCGGGAGTGGGTACGAGCAGTACTTC. This chain connects TRBV7-9 to TRBJ2-7, with TRBD2 matching 8 bases. The CDR3 runs 14 residues. Looked up from germline, CDR1 is SEHNR and CDR2 is FQNEAQ (reference sequence). With V trimmed by 5 bases and J by 4 bases, 7 bases remained unmatched.

In the case of this clone: This CDR3 is also generated by other DNA sequences in the sample. The chain uses TRBV18 and TRBJ1-4; TRBD1 matches 8 bases. With 3 bases clipped from V and 5 bases from J, the junction kept 5 bases outside the gene matches. The germline V gene has CDR1 KGHSH and CDR2 LQKENI. CDR3 length equals 15 residues. The DNA for the CDR3 is TGTGCCAGCTCACCGGACAGGGCCCCCAATGAAAAACTGTTTTTT. Its protein is CASSPDRAPNEKLFF. The full variable domain, rest sourced from reference TRBV18 and TRBJ1-4, is NAGVMQNPRHLVRRRGQEARLRCSPMKGHSHVYWYRQLPEEGLKFMVYLQKENIIDESGMPKERFSAEFPKEGPSILRIQQVVRGDSAAYFCASSPDRAPNEKLFFGSGTQLSVL.

Note on this clone: Other DNA sequences within the sample encode an identical CDR3. The chain joins TRBV6-1 to TRBJ2-3, with 14 positions matching TRBD2. The CDR3 is made up of 14 amino acids. J lost 6 bases, V lost 6 bases, and 2 bases had no gene match. Germline lookup yields CDR1 MNHNS and CDR2 SASEGT. CDR3 region: CASSGTSGSDTQYF. Written as DNA, the CDR3 is TGTGCCAGCAGCGGGACTAGCGGGAGCGATACGCAGTATTTT.

The chain joins TRBV28 to TRBJ2-7; the D call may be TRBD1 or TRBD2 (5 bases each). The germline V gene has CDR1 MDHEN and CDR2 SYDVKM. The CDR3 runs to 15 residues. V shed 5 bases and J shed 7 bases, with 21 bases lying between them. Here the CDR3 reads CASSERGTRGPEQYF. The CDR3 DNA follows: TGTGCCAGCAGTGAAAGGGGTACTAGAGGGCCGGAGCAGTACTTC.

J is TRBJ2-7 and V is TRBV28; D gene uncertain. Germline CDR1 is MDHEN and CDR2 is SYDVKM. Trimming took 7 bases from V and 6 from J, leaving 13 bases between them. This CDR3 is 12 amino acids long. The CDR3 region has the DNA TGTGCCAGCACCCTCGGTAGGGCCGAGCAGTACTTC. Its translation: CASTLGRAEQYF.

CDR3 region: CASSVGPYGYTF. The CDR3 DNA reads as TGTGCCAGCAGTGTTGGGCCCTATGGCTACACCTTC. The chain has TRBV2 and TRBJ1-2; D remains unclear. The germline CDR1 and CDR2 sequences are SNHLY and FYNNEI. Trimming took off 4 bases at V and 4 bases at J, with 7 bases between the two ends. The CDR3 runs to 12 residues.